Below, 5 T cell receptor beta chains from the same sample are listed, as sequenced in a study of spatial heterogeneity in lung cancer. Documented time point: sample taken at primary tumor resection. Each CDR3 protein gets one entry after TCRdb re-called the 5' RACE reads with MiXCR. The sample has approximately 94,000 distinct CDR3 sequences, nearly 4.5% seen once. Overall study findings and caveats: Expanded intratumoral alpha and beta TCR counts tracked tumor mutation counts.

These receptors' targets are unknown. The sample here was lung tumor tissue, taken at surgery. These receptors all stem from a male donor with early-stage non-small cell lung cancer.

Only a few counts were recorded for this clonotype. This sequence may be a read error, since a much larger clone differs from it by one base. This chain joins TRBV5-4 and TRBJ2-7; the match to TRBD2 covers 10 bases. Germline CDR1 SGHNT, CDR2 YYREEE (reference sequence). Germline trimming cut 3 bases from V and 9 bases from J; bases unmatched to any gene: 6. The CDR3 spans 13 residues. Written as DNA, the CDR3 is TGTGCCAGCAGCTCTAGCGGGAGTTTGGGGCAGTACTTC. Amino acid sequence: CASSSSGSLGQYF.

The gene calls are TRBV20-1 and TRBJ2-1; TRBD2 matches at 8 bases. Trimming took 3 bases from V and 3 from J; bases not matched to a gene: 4. The germline V gene encodes CDR1 DFQATT and CDR2 SNEGSKA (reference sequence). The CDR3 spans 14 residues. Here the CDR3 reads CSASAAGVYNEQFF. The CDR3 nucleotides read TGCAGTGCTAGCGCAGCGGGAGTCTACAATGAGCAGTTCTTC.

This clonotype was seen ten or more times. The chain is built from TRBV20-1 and TRBJ1-5; tentatively, D is TRBD1 (5 bases). Germline CDR1 is DFQATT and CDR2 is SNEGSKA (reference sequence). The V and J ends lost 6 bases and 8 bases respectively, with 14 bases between them. This CDR3 is built from 12 residues. The CDR3 DNA reads TGCAGTGCCCGGCAGGGAGGGGAGCCCCAGCATTTT. Its protein is CSARQGGEPQHF.

This clonotype occurred a few times. The chain combines TRBV5-1 with TRBJ2-7, with 12 bases matching TRBD1. CDR1 is SGHRS and CDR2 is YFSETQ in the germline V gene. CDR3 length equals 15 residues. V was clipped by 2 bases and J by 6 bases; unmatched bases: 6. CDR3 sequence (DNA): TGCGCCAGCAGCTTAGGGGACAGGGGGCAGGGCGAGCAGTACTTC. This encodes CASSLGDRGQGEQYF.

Turning to this clonotype: A much more abundant neighbour one base away suggests this may be a read error. The chain carries TRBV27 and TRBJ2-3; tentatively, D is TRBD2 (5 bases). Per germline, CDR1 MNHEY and CDR2 SMNVEV (reference sequence). The length of the CDR3 is 14 residues. This chain's CDR3 is CANSVRGSTDTQYF. The CDR3 DNA follows: TGTGCCAACAGTGTCCGCGGGAGCACAGATACGCAGTATTTT.